This T cell receptor (beta chain) was captured by sequencing in a study of blood T cell repertoires in COVID-19. Turning to the study itself: Samples came from the United States, Italy and Spain, spanning acute and convalescent COVID-19. PBMCs, B-cell-depleted T cells, or T cells provided the cDNA or gDNA that made up the material.

Germline V gene lookup returns CDR1 SGHRS and CDR2 YFSETQ. The CDR3 contains 18 residues. V shed 2 bases, J shed 4 bases, and the junction held 11 bases outside the gene matches. Per the original methods: Estimated nucleated cell counts came from reference gene primer amplification. Here immunoSEQ multiplex PCR was the method, and the copy in TCRdb shows in-frame clones only, minus some. That table furnishes V, J and clone size, whereas the DNA furnished D and trimming. Of a few hundred thousand clones listed, roughly four fifths are singletons. The sequencing input was peripheral blood. This clonotype was obtained from a man aged 25 to 40 who had recovered from COVID-19. V gene TRBV5-1 combines with J gene TRBJ1-6; TRBD1 matches 8 bases. The CDR3, as DNA: TGCGCCAGCAGCTTTACTGGACAGGGCAGTCAGTATAATTCACCCCTCCACTTT. Translating gives CASSFTGQGSQYNSPLHF.